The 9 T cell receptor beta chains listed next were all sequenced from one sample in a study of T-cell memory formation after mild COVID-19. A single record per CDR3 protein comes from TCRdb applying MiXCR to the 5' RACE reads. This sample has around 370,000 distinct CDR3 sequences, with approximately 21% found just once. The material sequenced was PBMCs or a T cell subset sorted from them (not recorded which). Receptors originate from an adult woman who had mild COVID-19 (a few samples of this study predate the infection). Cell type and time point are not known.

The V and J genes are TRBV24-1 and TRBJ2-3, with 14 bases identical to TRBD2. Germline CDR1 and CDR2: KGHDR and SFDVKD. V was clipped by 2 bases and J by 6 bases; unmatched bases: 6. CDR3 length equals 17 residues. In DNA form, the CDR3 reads TGTGCCACCAGTGATTCCGGACTAGCGGGAGGAATGGATACGCAGTATTTT. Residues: CATSDSGLAGGMDTQYF.

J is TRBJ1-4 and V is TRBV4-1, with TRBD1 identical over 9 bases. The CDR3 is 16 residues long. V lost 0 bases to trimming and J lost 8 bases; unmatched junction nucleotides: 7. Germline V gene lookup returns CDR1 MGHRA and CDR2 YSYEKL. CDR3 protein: CASSQEGPTGGEKLFF. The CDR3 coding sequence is TGCGCCAGCAGCCAAGAGGGACCTACAGGGGGCGAAAAACTGTTTTTT.

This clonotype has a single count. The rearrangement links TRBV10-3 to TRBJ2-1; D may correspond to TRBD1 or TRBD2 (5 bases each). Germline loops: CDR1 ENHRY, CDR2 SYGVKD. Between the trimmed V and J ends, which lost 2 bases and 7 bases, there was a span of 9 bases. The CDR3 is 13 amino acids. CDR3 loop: CAISERDPNEQFF. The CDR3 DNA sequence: TGTGCCATCAGTGAGAGGGACCCGAATGAGCAGTTCTTC.

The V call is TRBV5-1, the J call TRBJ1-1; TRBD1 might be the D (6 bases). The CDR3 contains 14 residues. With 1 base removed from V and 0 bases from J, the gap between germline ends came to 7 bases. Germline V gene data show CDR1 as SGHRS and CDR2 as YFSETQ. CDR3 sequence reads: CASSLRGVNTEAFF. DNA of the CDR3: TGCGCCAGCAGCTTGAGGGGGGTGAACACTGAAGCTTTCTTT.

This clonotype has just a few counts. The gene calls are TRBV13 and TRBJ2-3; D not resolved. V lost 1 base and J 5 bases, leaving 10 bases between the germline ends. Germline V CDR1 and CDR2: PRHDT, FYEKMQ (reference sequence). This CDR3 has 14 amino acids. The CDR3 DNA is TGTGCCAGCAGCTTAGAAGGACGACGAGATACGCAGTATTTT. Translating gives CASSLEGRRDTQYF.

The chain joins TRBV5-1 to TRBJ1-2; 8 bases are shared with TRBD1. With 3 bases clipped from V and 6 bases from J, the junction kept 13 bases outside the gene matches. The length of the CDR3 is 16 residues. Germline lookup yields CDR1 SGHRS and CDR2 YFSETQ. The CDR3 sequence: CASSSAASDRGDGYTF. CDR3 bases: TGCGCCAGCAGCTCCGCCGCCTCTGACAGGGGAGATGGCTACACCTTC.

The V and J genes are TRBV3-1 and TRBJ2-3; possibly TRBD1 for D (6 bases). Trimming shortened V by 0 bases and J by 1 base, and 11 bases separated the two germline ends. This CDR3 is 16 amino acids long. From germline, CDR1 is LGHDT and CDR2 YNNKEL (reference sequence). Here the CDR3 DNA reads TGTGCCAGCAGCCAAGAGAGGGGGATGGGCACAGATACGCAGTATTTT. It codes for CASSQERGMGTDTQYF.

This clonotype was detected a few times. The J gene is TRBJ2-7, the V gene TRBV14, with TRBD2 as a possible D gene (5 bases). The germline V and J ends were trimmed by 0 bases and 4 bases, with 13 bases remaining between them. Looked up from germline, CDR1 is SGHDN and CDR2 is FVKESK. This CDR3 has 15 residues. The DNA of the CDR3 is TGTGCCAGCAGCCAAGAATCCGGGGAGAGATACGAGCAGTACTTC. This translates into CASSQESGERYEQYF.

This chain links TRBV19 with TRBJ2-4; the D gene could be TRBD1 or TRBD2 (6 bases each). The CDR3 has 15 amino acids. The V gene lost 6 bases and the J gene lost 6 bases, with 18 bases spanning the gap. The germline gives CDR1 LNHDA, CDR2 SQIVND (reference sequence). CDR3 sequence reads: CASSLRTGAGNIQYF. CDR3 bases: TGTGCCAGTAGCCTACGGACGGGGGCGGGAAACATTCAGTACTTC. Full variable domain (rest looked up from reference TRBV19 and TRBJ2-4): DGGITQSPKYLFRKEGQNVTLSCEQNLNHDAMYWYRQDPGQGLRLIYYSQIVNDFQKGDIAEGYSVSREKKESFPLTVTSAQKNPTAFYLCASSLRTGAGNIQYFGAGTRLSVL.